Listed below are T cell receptor beta chains from one sample, sequenced in a study of blood T cell repertoires in COVID-19. TCRdb's copy holds only in-frame clones and misses some; the assay was immunoSEQ multiplex PCR. The sample shows about 260,000 clones, 86% of them seen only once. Sequenced input: PBMCs or T cells enriched from blood (not recorded which). These receptors originate from a woman between 50 and 59 years old who had recovered from COVID-19. The conserved cysteine and the conserved F or W are not part of the CDR3 here.

J: TRBJ1-3
V: TRBV19
CDR3: ASSYLSGGSGNTIY

J: TRBJ2-3
V: TRBV11-3
CDR3: ASSRTGGPADTQY

J: TRBJ2-3
V: TRBV9
CDR3: ASGVGLAGVAQDTQY

J: TRBJ1-5
V: TRBV6-2/TRBV6-3
CDR3: ASSWFQGASDQPQH

J: TRBJ1-2
V: TRBV7-9
CDR3: ASSLVAGGHGYT

J: TRBJ1-2
V: TRBV4-1
CDR3: ASSPLPRTLYGYT

J: TRBJ1-1
V: TRBV19
CDR3: ASRPDGIAEAF

J: TRBJ2-5
V: TRBV5-6
CDR3: ASSLVSDQETQY

J: TRBJ1-2
V: TRBV6-5
CDR3: ASSYSSLPYGYT

J: TRBJ1-1
V: TRBV15
CDR3: ATSRGSIGGGTEAF

J: TRBJ2-7
V: TRBV7-2
CDR3: ASSLMGAGEQY

J: TRBJ1-5
V: TRBV19
CDR3: ASSIVLIGRGLNQPQH

J: TRBJ2-5
V: TRBV4-1
CDR3: ASSQGLTSQETQY

J: TRBJ2-3
V: TRBV11-1
CDR3: ASSLVGVDTQY

J: TRBJ2-1
V: TRBV13
CDR3: ASSSRLRNNEQF

J: TRBJ1-1
V: TRBV9
CDR3: ASSAKQGAYNTEAF

J: TRBJ2-3
V: TRBV7-2
CDR3: ASSPPPGREWIGTDTQY

J: TRBJ2-1
V: TRBV4-3
CDR3: ASSQGGTSGIEEQF

J: TRBJ2-1
V: TRBV5-1
CDR3: ASSHTGDDYNEQF

J: TRBJ2-7
V: TRBV28
CDR3: ASSLLPSSANEQY

J: TRBJ2-7
V: TRBV2
CDR3: ASSVQGLPYEQY

J: TRBJ1-4
V: TRBV5-1
CDR3: ASSPVQGAEKLF

J: TRBJ2-7
V: TRBV12-3/TRBV12-4
CDR3: ASSLVRLTLQY

J: TRBJ2-1
V: TRBV30
CDR3: AWSGQQTINEQF

J: TRBJ2-1
V: TRBV11-3
CDR3: ASSRVGNEQF

J: TRBJ1-2
V: TRBV7-2
CDR3: ASSLGDRGRHYGYT

J: TRBJ2-6
V: TRBV14
CDR3: ASRFAGAGANVLT

J: TRBJ1-1
V: TRBV4-2
CDR3: ASSQDGQGWFGAF

J: TRBJ1-3
V: TRBV5-8
CDR3: ASRASGNTIY

J: TRBJ1-1
V: TRBV7-9
CDR3: ASSFVRQANTEAF